The T cell receptor beta chain under discussion was sequenced for a study of regulatory T cells in long-lasting Graves disease. Trimming stripped 9 bases from V and 5 bases from J, with 16 bases between. The CDR3 runs 13 residues. CDR1 LNHDA and CDR2 SQIVND come from the germline V gene (reference sequence). Relying on iRepertoire HTBI primers and Arm-PCR of CDR3 regions, the team built TCR beta libraries. TCRdb used MiXCR to reprocess the multiplex PCR reads, holding one entry per CDR3 protein. The sample lists a few hundred thousand distinct CDR3 sequences, about 17% occurring once. The sample's time point: newly diagnosed GD, antithyroid drugs for less than 3 months. PBMC RNA was the source of the TCR library. This clonotype has a handful of counts. The same data also went into a second study, on T cells in Graves' hyperthyroidism and ophthalmopathy.

V is TRBV19 and J is TRBJ1-1; no definite D call. Material: peripheral blood mononuclear cells (PBMCs), obtained at new diagnosis, from a patient treated with antithyroid drugs. The TCR originated in a woman between 25 and 40 years old with Graves disease. The CDR3, as DNA: TGTGCCAGCCGGGTCCGGCGTGGGACTGAAGCTTTCTTT. Protein product: CASRVRRGTEAFF.